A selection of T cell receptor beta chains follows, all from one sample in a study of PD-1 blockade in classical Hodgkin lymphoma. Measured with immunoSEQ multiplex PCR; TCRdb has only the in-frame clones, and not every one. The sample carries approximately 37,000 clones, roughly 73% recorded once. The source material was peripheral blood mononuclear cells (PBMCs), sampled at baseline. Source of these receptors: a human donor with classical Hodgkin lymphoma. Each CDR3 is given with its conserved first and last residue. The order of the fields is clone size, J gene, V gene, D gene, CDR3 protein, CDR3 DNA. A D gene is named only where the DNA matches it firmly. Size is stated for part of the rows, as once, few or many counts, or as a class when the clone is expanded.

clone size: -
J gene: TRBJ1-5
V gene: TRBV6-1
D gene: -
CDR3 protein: CASSEVVFQPQHF
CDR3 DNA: TGTGCCAGCAGTGAAGTGGTCTTCCAGCCCCAGCATTTT

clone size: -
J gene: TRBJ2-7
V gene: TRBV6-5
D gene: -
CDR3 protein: CAGGPPGEQYF
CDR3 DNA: TGTGCCGGGGGGCCCCCGGGGGAGCAGTACTTC

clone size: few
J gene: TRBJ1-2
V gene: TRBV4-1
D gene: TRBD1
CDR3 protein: CASSQVDRDYGYTF
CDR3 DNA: TGCGCCAGCAGCCAAGTTGACAGGGACTACGGCTACACCTTC

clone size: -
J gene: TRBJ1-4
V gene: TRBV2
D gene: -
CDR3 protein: CASSEAYEKLFF
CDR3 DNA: TGTGCCAGCTCGGAAGCCTATGAAAAACTGTTTTTT

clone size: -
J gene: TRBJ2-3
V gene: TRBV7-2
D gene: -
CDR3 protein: CASSLGGMRTQYF
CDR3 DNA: TGTGCCAGCAGCTTAGGCGGAATGCGAACGCAGTATTTT

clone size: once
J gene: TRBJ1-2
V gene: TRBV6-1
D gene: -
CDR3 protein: CASSARGGTYGYTF
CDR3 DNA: TGTGCCAGCAGTGCCCGAGGGGGGACCTATGGCTACACCTTC

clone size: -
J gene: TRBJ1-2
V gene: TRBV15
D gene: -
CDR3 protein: CATSEGHPNYGYTF
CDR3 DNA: TGTGCCACCAGCGAGGGACACCCAAACTATGGCTACACCTTC

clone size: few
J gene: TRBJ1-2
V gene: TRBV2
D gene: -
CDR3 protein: CASSEGERHGYTF
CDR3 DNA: TGTGCCAGCAGTGAGGGCGAGCGACATGGCTACACCTTC

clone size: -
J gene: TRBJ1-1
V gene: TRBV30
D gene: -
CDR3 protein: CAWSAGGEGEAFF
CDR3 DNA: TGTGCCTGGAGTGCGGGGGGAGAGGGTGAAGCTTTCTTT

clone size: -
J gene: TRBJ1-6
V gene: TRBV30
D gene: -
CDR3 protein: CAWSVKVSSYNSPLHF
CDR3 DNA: TGTGCCTGGAGTGTAAAGGTCAGCTCCTATAATTCACCCCTCCACTTT

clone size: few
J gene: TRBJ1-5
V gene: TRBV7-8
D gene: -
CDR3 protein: CASSDRFYGSNQPQHF
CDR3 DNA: TGTGCCAGCAGCGACCGGTTTTATGGGAGCAATCAGCCCCAGCATTTT

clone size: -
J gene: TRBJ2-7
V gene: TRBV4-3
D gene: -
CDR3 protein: CASSQGLAYEQYF
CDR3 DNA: TGCGCCAGCAGCCAAGGATTGGCCTACGAGCAGTACTTC

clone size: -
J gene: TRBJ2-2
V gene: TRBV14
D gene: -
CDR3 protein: CASSHSGRPGQQGMVNTGELFF
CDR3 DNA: TGTGCCAGCAGCCATTCCGGCCGACCCGGCCAACAGGGTATGGTCAACACCGGGGAGCTGTTTTTT

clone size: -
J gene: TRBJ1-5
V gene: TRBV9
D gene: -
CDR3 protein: CANPTHSPNQPQHF
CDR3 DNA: TGTGCCAACCCTACACATTCTCCCAATCAGCCCCAGCATTTT

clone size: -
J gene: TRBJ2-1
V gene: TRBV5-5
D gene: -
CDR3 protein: CASRRRDTPNYNEQFF
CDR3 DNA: TGTGCCAGCCGCCGCAGGGACACCCCGAACTACAATGAGCAGTTCTTC

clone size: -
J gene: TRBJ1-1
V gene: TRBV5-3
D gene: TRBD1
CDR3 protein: CARSWDREVNTEAFF
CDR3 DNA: TGTGCCAGAAGCTGGGACAGGGAGGTGAACACTGAAGCTTTCTTT

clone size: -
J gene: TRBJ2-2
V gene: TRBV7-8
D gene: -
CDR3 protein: CASSARGASEGGELFF
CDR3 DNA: TGTGCCAGCAGCGCGAGGGGGGCTTCCGAGGGCGGGGAGCTGTTTTTT

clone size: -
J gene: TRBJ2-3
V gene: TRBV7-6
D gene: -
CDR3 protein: CASSLMGDSDTQYF
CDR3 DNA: TGTGCCAGCAGCTTAATGGGGGACTCAGATACGCAGTATTTT

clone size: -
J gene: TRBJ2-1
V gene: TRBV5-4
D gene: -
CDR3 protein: CASSLLVLGGDNEQFF
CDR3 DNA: TGTGCCAGCAGCTTGTTAGTGTTGGGCGGGGACAATGAGCAGTTCTTC

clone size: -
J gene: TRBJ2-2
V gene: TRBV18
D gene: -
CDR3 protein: CASSPEESNTGELFF
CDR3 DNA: TGTGCCAGCTCACCAGAGGAATCGAACACCGGGGAGCTGTTTTTT

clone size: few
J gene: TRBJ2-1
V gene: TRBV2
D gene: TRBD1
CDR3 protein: CASSQDRVPYNEQFF
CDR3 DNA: TGTGCCAGCAGTCAGGACAGGGTCCCTTACAATGAGCAGTTCTTC

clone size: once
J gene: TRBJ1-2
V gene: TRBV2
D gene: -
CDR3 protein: CASMGVGPTIGYTF
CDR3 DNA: TGTGCCAGCATGGGAGTAGGGCCAACCATTGGCTACACCTTC

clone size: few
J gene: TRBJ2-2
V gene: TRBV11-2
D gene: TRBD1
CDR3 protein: CASSFPRDRGRGAGELFF
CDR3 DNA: TGTGCCAGCAGCTTTCCCCGGGACAGAGGAAGGGGCGCCGGGGAGCTGTTTTTT

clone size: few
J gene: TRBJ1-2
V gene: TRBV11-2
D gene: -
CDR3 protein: CASRRVGGPNYGYTF
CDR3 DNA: TGTGCCAGCAGACGGGTGGGGGGCCCGAACTATGGCTACACCTTC

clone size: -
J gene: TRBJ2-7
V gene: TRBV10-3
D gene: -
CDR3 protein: CAIRSGTTVTYEQYF
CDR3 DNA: TGTGCCATCAGATCCGGGACGACGGTTACCTACGAGCAGTACTTC

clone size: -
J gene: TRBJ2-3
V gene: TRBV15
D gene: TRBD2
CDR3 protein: CATSRERGDVGLAQYF
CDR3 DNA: TGTGCCACCAGCAGAGAGCGGGGGGATGTAGGGTTAGCGCAGTATTTT

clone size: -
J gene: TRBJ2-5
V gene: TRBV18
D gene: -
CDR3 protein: CASPTVKETQYF
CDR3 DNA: TGTGCCAGCCCAACAGTGAAAGAGACCCAGTACTTC

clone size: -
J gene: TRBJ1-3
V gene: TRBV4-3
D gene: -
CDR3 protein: CASSQENINGNTIYF
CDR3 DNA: TGCGCCAGCAGCCAAGAGAATATCAATGGAAACACCATATATTTT

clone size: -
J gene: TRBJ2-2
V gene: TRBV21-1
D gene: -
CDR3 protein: CASSKASGTSNTGELFF
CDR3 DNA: TGTGCCAGCAGCAAAGCGTCCGGGACATCGAACACCGGGGAGCTGTTTTTT

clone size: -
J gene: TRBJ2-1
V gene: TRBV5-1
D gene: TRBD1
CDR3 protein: CASSLAWTGLPSNEQFF
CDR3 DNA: TGCGCCAGCAGCTTGGCCTGGACAGGGCTTCCCTCAAATGAGCAGTTCTTC

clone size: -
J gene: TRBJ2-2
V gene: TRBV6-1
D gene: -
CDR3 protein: CATTENTGELFF
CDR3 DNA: TGTGCCACGACAGAGAACACCGGGGAGCTGTTTTTT

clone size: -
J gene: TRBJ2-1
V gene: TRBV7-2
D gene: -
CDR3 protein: CASSLREYEQFF
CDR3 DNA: TGTGCCAGCAGCCTCAGGGAATATGAGCAGTTCTTC

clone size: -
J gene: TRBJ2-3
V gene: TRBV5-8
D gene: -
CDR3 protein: CASSLASGEGDTQYF
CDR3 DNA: TGTGCCAGCAGCTTGGCGTCAGGGGAAGGCGATACGCAGTATTTT

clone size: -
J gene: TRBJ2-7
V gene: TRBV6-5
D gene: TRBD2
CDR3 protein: CASSFEGTSGYEQYF
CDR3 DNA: TGTGCCAGCAGTTTTGAGGGGACTAGCGGTTACGAGCAGTACTTC

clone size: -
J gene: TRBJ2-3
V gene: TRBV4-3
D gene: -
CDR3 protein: CASSQGPPRGAGDTQYF
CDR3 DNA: TGCGCCAGCAGCCAAGGCCCCCCTCGGGGGGCCGGGGATACGCAGTATTTT

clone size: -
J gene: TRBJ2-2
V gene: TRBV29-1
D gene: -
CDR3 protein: CSVEENRGGGTGELFF
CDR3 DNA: TGCAGCGTTGAAGAAAACAGGGGCGGGGGCACCGGGGAGCTGTTTTTT

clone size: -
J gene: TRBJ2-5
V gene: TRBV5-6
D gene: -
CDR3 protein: CASSLAVAGRETQYF
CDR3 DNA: TGTGCCAGCAGCTTGGCAGTGGCCGGGAGAGAGACCCAGTACTTC

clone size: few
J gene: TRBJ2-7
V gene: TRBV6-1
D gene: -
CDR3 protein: CASSEVAEAYEQYF
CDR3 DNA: TGTGCCAGCAGTGAGGTAGCGGAGGCCTACGAGCAGTACTTC

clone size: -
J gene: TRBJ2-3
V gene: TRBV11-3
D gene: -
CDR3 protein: CASSLATPDTQYF
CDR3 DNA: TGTGCCAGCAGCTTAGCTACACCAGATACGCAGTATTTT

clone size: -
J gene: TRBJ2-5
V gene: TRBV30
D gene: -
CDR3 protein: CAWRRRGQETQYF
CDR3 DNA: TGTGCCTGGAGACGGAGGGGCCAAGAGACCCAGTACTTC

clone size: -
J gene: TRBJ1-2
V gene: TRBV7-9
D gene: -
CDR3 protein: CASSVGPGRIYGYTF
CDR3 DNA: TGTGCCAGCAGCGTGGGCCCGGGACGGATCTATGGCTACACCTTC

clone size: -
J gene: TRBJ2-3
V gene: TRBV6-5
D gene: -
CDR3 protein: CASSPSTVFADTQYF
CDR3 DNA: TGTGCCAGCAGTCCCTCAACCGTGTTTGCAGATACGCAGTATTTT

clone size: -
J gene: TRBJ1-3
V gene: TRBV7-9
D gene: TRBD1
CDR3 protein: CASSLGQGAGNTIYF
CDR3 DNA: TGTGCCAGCAGCTTAGGCCAGGGGGCTGGAAACACCATATATTTT

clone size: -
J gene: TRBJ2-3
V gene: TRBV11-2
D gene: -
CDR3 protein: CASSLGVAWGTDTQYF
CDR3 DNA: TGTGCCAGCAGCTTAGGCGTGGCATGGGGCACAGATACGCAGTATTTT

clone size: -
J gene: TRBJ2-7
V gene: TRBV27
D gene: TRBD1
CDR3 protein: CASSQTYDRVYEQYF
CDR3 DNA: TGTGCCAGCAGCCAAACTTACGACAGGGTCTACGAGCAGTACTTC

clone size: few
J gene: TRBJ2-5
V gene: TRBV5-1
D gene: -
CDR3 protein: CASSLEDLGETQYF
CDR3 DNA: TGCGCCAGCAGCTTAGAAGATTTGGGGGAGACCCAGTACTTC

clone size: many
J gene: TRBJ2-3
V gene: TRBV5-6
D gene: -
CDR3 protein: CASSLLSVTLGDTQYF
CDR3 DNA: TGTGCCAGCAGCTTGCTTAGCGTAACCCTCGGAGATACGCAGTATTTT

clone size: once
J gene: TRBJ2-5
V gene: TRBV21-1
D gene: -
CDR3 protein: CASSSYALETQYF
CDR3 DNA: TGTGCCAGCAGCTCGTATGCCTTAGAGACCCAGTACTTC

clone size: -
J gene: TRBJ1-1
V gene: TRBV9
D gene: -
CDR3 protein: CASSVGTSYTEAFF
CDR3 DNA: TGTGCCAGCAGCGTAGGAACAAGCTACACTGAAGCTTTCTTT

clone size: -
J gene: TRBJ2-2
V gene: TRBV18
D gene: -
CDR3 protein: CASSPTPGSRQDTGELFF
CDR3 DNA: TGTGCCAGCTCACCAACCCCCGGCTCCCGGCAGGACACCGGGGAGCTGTTTTTT

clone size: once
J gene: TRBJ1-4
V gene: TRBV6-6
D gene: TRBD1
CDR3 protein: CASIGQGIEKLFF
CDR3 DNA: TGTGCCAGCATCGGACAGGGTATCGAAAAACTGTTTTTT

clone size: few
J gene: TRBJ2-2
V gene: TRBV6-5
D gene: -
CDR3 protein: CASSYRFRGTGELFF
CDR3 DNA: TGTGCCAGCAGTTATCGGTTCAGAGGGACCGGGGAGCTGTTTTTT

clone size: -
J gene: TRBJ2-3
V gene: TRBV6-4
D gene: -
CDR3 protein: CASSDSSPGGADTQYF
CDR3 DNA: TGTGCCAGCAGTGACTCGAGTCCTGGGGGAGCAGATACGCAGTATTTT

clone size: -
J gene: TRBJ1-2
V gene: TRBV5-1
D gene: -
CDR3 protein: CASSFEGYYGYTF
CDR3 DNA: TGCGCCAGCAGCTTCGAGGGTTACTATGGCTACACCTTC